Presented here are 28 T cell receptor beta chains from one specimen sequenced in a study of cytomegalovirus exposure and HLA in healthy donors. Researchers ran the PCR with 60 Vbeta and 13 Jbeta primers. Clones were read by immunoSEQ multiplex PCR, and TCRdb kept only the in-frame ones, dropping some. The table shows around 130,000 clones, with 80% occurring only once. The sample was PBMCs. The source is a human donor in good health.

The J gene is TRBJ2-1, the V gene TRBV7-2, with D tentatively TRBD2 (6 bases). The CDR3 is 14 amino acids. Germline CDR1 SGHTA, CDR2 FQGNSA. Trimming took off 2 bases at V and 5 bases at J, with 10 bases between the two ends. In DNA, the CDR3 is TGTGCCAGCAGCTTACGGAGGGTAAACAATGAGCAGTTCTTC. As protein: CASSLRRVNNEQFF.

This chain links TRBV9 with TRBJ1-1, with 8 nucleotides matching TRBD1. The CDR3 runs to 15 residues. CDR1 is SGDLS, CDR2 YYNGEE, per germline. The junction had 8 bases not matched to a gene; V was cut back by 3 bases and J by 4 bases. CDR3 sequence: CASSGQGAPGTEAFF. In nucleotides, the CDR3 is TGTGCCAGCAGCGGCCAGGGGGCACCGGGCACTGAAGCTTTCTTT.

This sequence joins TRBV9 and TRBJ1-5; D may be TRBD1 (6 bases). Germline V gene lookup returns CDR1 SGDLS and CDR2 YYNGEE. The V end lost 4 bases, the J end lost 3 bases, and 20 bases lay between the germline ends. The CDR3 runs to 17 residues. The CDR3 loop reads CASSLPQGSYNNQPQHF. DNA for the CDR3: TGTGCCAGCAGCCTTCCACAGGGATCCTATAACAATCAGCCCCAGCATTTT.

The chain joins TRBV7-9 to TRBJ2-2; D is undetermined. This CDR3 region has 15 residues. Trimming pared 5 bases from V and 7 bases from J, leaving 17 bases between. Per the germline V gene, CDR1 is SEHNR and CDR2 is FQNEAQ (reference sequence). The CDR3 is CASSKSDSSNGELFF. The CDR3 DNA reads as TGTGCCAGCAGCAAGAGTGACTCATCTAACGGGGAGCTGTTTTTT. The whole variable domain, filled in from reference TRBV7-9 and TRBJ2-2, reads DTGVSQNPRHKITKRGQNVTFRCDPISEHNRLYWYRQTLGQGPEFLTYFQNEAQLEKSRLLSDRFSAERPKGSFSTLEIQRTEQGDSAMYLCASSKSDSSNGELFFGEGSRLTVL.

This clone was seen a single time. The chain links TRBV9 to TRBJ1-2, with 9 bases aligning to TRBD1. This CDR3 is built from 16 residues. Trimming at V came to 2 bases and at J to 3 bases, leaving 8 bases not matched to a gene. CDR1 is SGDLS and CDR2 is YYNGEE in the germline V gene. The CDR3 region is CASSVEPGQGHYGYTF. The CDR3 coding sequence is TGTGCCAGCAGCGTTGAACCGGGACAGGGACACTATGGCTACACCTTC.

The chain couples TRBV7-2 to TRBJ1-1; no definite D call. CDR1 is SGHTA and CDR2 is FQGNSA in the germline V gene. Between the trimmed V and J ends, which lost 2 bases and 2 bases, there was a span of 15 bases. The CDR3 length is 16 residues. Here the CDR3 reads CASSLQDFGVNTEAFF. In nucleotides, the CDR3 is TGTGCCAGCAGCTTACAGGATTTCGGGGTAAACACTGAAGCTTTCTTT.

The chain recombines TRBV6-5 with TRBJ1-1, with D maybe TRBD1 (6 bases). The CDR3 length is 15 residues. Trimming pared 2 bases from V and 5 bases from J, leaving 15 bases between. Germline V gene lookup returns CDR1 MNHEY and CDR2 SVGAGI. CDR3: CASSYHGRRGTEAFF. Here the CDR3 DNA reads TGTGCCAGCAGTTACCACGGGAGGAGGGGGACTGAAGCTTTCTTT.

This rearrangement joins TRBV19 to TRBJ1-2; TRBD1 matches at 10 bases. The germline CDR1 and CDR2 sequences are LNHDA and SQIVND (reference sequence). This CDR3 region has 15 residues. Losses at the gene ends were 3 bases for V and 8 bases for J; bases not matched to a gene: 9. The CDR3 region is CASSIRDRGLGGYTF. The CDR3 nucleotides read TGTGCCAGTAGTATCCGGGACAGGGGCCTGGGAGGCTACACCTTC.

CDR3 sequence (DNA): TGTGCCAGCAGCTTACGGACAGGGGGAAACTATGGCTACACCTTC. Protein: CASSLRTGGNYGYTF. The chain couples TRBV7-6 to TRBJ1-2; 10 bases fit TRBD1. Per germline, CDR1 SGHVS and CDR2 FNYEAQ. V shed 2 bases, J shed 2 bases, and the junction held 2 bases outside the gene matches. The CDR3 loop spans 15 amino acids.

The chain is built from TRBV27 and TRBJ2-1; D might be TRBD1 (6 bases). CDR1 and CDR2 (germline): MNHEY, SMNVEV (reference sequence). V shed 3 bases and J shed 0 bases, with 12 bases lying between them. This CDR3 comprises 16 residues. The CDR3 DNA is TGTGCCAGCAGTTTTCCGGGACACCGCTCCTACAATGAGCAGTTCTTC. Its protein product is CASSFPGHRSYNEQFF.

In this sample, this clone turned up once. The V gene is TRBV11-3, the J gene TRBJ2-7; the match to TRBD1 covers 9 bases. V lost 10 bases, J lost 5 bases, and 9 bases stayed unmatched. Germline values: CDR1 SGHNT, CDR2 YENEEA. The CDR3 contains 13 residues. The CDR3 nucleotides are TGTGCCATAAAGGGACAGGGTACCGACGAGCAGTACTTC. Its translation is CAIKGQGTDEQYF. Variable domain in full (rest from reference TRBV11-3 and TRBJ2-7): EAGVVQSPRYKIIEKKQPVAFWCNPISGHNTLYWYLQNLGQGPELLIRYENEEAVDDSQLPKDRFSAERLKGVDSTLKIQPAELGDSAVYLCAIKGQGTDEQYFGPGTRLTVT.

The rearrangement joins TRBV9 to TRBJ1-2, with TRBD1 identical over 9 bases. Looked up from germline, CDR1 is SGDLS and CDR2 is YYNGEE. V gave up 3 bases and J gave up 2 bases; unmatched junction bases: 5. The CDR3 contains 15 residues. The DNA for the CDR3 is TGTGCCAGCAGCGCACCTGACAGGGGGAACTATGGCTACACCTTC. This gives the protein CASSAPDRGNYGYTF.

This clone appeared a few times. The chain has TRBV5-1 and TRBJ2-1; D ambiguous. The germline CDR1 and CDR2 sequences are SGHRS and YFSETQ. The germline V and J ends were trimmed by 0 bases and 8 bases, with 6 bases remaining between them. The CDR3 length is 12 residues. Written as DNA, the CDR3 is TGCGCCAGCAGCTTGGACGGGTATGAGCAGTTCTTC. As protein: CASSLDGYEQFF.

The CDR3 loop reads CASSIRDTILETQYF. DNA of the CDR3: TGTGCCAGCAGCATCCGTGATACTATCCTAGAGACCCAGTACTTC. V is TRBV7-9 and J is TRBJ2-5; D is unresolved. The CDR3 runs to 15 residues. The V end was cut by 5 bases, the J end by 4 bases, with 17 bases between. Germline loops: CDR1 SEHNR, CDR2 FQNEAQ (reference sequence).

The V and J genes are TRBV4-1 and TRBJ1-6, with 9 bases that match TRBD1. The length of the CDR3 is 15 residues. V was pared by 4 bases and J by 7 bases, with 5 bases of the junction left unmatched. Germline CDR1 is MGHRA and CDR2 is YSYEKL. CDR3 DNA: TGCGCCAGCAGCCCTTCCGGGACAGGGAATTCACCCCTCCACTTT. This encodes CASSPSGTGNSPLHF.

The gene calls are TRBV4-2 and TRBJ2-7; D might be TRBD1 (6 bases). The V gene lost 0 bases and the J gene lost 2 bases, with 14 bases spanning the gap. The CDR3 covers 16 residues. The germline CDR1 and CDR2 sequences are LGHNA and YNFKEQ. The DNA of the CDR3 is TGTGCCAGCAGCCAAGATCCCCCAGGGGCCCCCTACGAGCAGTACTTC. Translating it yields CASSQDPPGAPYEQYF.

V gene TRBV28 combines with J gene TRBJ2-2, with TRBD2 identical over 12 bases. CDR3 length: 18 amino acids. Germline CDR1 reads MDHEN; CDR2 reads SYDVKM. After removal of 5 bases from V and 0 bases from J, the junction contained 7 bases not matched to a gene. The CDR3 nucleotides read TGTGCCAGCAGTCGCCTCGGACTAGCGGGGTCGAACACCGGGGAGCTGTTTTTT. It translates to CASSRLGLAGSNTGELFF.

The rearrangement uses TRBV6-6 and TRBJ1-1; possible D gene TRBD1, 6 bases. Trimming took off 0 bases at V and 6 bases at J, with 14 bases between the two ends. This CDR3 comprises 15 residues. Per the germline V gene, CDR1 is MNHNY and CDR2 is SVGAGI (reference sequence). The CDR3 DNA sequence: TGTGCCAGCAGTTACTCGACAGGTCCCGAATCTGAAGCTTTCTTT. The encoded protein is CASSYSTGPESEAFF.

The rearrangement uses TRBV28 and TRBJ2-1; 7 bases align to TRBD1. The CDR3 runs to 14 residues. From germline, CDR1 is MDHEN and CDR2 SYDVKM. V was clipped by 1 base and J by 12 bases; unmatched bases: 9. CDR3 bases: TGTGCCAGCAGTTTATTGGTAGGGGGCATCGGGCAGTTCTTC. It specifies CASSLLVGGIGQFF.

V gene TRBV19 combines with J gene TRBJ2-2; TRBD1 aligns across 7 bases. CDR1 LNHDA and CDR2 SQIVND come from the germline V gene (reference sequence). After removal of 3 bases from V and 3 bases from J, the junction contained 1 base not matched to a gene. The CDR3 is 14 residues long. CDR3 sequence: CASSIDRDTGELFF. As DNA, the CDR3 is TGTGCCAGTAGTATCGACAGGGACACCGGGGAGCTGTTTTTT.

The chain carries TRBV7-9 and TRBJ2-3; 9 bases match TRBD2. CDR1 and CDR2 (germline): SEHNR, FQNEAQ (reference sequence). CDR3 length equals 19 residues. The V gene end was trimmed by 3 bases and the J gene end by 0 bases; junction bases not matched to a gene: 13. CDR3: CASSFSPSGGLSSTDTQYF. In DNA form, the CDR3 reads TGTGCCAGCAGCTTTTCGCCCAGCGGGGGGCTTTCTAGCACAGATACGCAGTATTTT.

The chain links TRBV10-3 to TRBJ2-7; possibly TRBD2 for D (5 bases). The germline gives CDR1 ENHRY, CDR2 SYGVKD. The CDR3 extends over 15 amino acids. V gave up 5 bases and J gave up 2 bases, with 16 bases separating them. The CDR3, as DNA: TGTGCCATCAGTCGCCTCCGGGATATTACCTACGAGCAGTACTTC. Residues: CAISRLRDITYEQYF.

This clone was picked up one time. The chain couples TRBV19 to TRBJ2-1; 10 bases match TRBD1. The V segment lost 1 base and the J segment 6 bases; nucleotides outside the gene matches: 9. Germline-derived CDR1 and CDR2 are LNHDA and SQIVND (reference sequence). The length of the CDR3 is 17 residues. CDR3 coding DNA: TGTGCCAGTAGTATAGGGGGGGGGACAGGGGCCTCCAATGAGCAGTTCTTC. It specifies CASSIGGGTGASNEQFF.

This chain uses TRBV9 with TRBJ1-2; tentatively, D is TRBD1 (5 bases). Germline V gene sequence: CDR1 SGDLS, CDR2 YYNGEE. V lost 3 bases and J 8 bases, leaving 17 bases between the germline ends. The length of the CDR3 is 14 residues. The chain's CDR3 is CASSAQGLQMGYTF. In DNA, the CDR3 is TGTGCCAGCAGCGCCCAGGGTCTCCAAATGGGCTACACCTTC. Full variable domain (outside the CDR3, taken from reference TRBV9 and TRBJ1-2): DSGVTQTPKHLITATGQRVTLRCSPRSGDLSVYWYQQSLDQGLQFLIQYYNGEERAKGNILERFSAQQFPDLHSELNLSSLELGDSALYFCASSAQGLQMGYTFGSGTRLTVV.

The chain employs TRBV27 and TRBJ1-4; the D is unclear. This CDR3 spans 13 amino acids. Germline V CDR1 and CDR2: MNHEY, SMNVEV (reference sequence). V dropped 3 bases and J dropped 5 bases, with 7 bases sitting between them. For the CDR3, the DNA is TGTGCCAGCAGTTTTGGCGGGAATGAAAAACTGTTTTTT. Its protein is CASSFGGNEKLFF.

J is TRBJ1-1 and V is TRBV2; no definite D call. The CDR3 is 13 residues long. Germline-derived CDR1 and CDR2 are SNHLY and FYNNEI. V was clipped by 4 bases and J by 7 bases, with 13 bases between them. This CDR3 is CASSGSMVLEAFF. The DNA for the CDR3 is TGTGCCAGCAGTGGTTCTATGGTCCTTGAAGCTTTCTTT.

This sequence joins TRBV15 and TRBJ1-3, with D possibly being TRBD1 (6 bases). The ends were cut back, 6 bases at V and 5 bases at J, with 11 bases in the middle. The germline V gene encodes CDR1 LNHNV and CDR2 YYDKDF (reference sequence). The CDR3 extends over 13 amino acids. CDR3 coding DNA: TGTGCCACCAGAGCGGGACACCGAAACACCATATATTTT. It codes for CATRAGHRNTIYF.

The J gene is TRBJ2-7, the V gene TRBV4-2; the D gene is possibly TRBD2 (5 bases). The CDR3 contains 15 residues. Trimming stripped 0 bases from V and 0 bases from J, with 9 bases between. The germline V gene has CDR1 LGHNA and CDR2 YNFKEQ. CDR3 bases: TGTGCCAGCAGCCAAGACAGGAGGAGCTCCTACGAGCAGTACTTC. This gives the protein CASSQDRRSSYEQYF.